The 21 T cell receptor beta chains listed next were all sequenced from one sample in a study of cytomegalovirus exposure and HLA in healthy donors. Primers included in the PCR were 60 Vbeta and 13 Jbeta primers. Some clones are missing from TCRdb's copy, which holds only in-frame ones; the method was immunoSEQ multiplex PCR. Of about 110,000 clones listed, 60% to 80% are singletons. Sequencing was done on a sample of PBMCs. The receptors were sampled from a man aged 30 to 39 in good health and CMV-seronegative.

The genes are TRBV11-2 and TRBJ2-1, with 9 bases aligning to TRBD1. Trimming removed 5 bases from V and 6 bases from J; junction bases left unmatched: 5. The germline V gene encodes CDR1 SGHAT and CDR2 FQNNGV. CDR3 length equals 14 residues. CDR3 DNA: TGTGCCAGCAGCACTCGGACAGGGGTCAATGAGCAGTTCTTC. Protein sequence: CASSTRTGVNEQFF.

The chain uses TRBV14 and TRBJ2-7; TRBD2 matches at 11 bases. Trimming at V came to 4 bases and at J to 2 bases, leaving 19 bases not matched to a gene. This CDR3 comprises 20 residues. Germline loops: CDR1 SGHDN, CDR2 FVKESK. CDR3 coding DNA: TGTGCCAGCAGCCCGCGCTTTAGTAGCGGGAGGGCCAAGTGGACCTACGAGCAGTACTTC. Its protein is CASSPRFSSGRAKWTYEQYF.

The chain uses TRBV7-9 and TRBJ2-3, with 7 bases that match TRBD2. The J segment lost 2 bases and the V segment lost 6 bases, leaving 14 bases of the junction unmatched. The length of the CDR3 is 17 residues. Germline V lookup: CDR1 SEHNR, CDR2 FQNEAQ (reference sequence). Here the CDR3 DNA reads TGTGCCAGCAGACCCAACGGACTAGGCAGGTACACAGATACGCAGTATTTT. It translates to CASRPNGLGRYTDTQYF.

Comments on this clone: The same CDR3 is also encoded by other DNA sequences in this sample. The rearrangement uses TRBV7-2 and TRBJ2-2, with TRBD2 matching over 8 bases. Germline assignment: CDR1 SGHTA and CDR2 FQGNSA. The CDR3 is 14 amino acids. Losses at the gene ends were 5 bases for V and 6 bases for J; bases not matched to a gene: 5. DNA of the CDR3: TGTGCCAGCAGCCGGACTAGCACGGCCGGGGAGCTGTTTTTT. It translates to CASSRTSTAGELFF.

This chain uses TRBV11-3 with TRBJ1-1, with D tentatively TRBD1 (5 bases). V was clipped by 0 bases and J by 7 bases, with 12 bases between them. Germline loops: CDR1 SGHNT, CDR2 YENEEA. The CDR3 length is 14 residues. The CDR3 DNA follows: TGTGCCAGCAGCTTAGATCGCGGGGGACGTGAAGCTTTCTTT. It specifies CASSLDRGGREAFF.

The chain couples TRBV7-6 to TRBJ1-5; 9 bases agree with TRBD1. This CDR3 has 15 amino acids. The J segment lost 7 bases and the V segment lost 5 bases, leaving 9 bases of the junction unmatched. Germline CDR1 reads SGHVS; CDR2 reads FNYEAQ. CDR3 nucleotides: TGTGCCAGCAGCCCTGGGACAGGGACACACCAGCCCCAGCATTTT. Its protein is CASSPGTGTHQPQHF. Variable domain in full (rest from reference TRBV7-6 and TRBJ1-5): GAGVSQSPRYKVTKRGQDVALRCDPISGHVSLYWYRQALGQGPEFLTYFNYEAQQDKSGLPNDRFSAERPEGSISTLTIQRTEQRDSAMYRCASSPGTGTHQPQHFGDGTRLSIL.

This chain uses TRBV6-1 with TRBJ1-2; 10 nucleotides agree with TRBD1. The CDR3 sequence is 15 residues long. Germline V lookup: CDR1 MNHNS, CDR2 SASEGT. V trimming: 4 bases; J trimming: 4 bases; junction bases outside the gene matches: 6. The CDR3 loop is CASSVGQGRGYGYTF. The CDR3 region has the DNA TGTGCCAGCAGTGTGGGACAGGGGCGGGGCTATGGCTACACCTTC.

This clone was counted between two and nine times. The rearrangement uses TRBV27 and TRBJ1-1; no clear D. The CDR3 consists of 13 residues. The germline V and J ends were trimmed by 2 bases and 5 bases, with 9 bases remaining between them. Germline V gene lookup returns CDR1 MNHEY and CDR2 SMNVEV (reference sequence). CDR3 nucleotides: TGTGCCAGCAGTTTAATAAGTGAGACTGAAGCTTTCTTT. It specifies CASSLISETEAFF.

A note on this clone: The same CDR3 can be traced to other DNA sequences in this sample. V gene TRBV7-9 combines with J gene TRBJ1-2, with D possibly TRBD1 on 5 matching bases. Deletions cut 5 bases from V and 7 bases from J, with 17 bases between. The germline V gene encodes CDR1 SEHNR and CDR2 FQNEAQ (reference sequence). This CDR3 has 14 amino acids. This CDR3 reads CASSPTASGGGYTF. The CDR3 region has the DNA TGTGCCAGCAGCCCGACAGCTTCAGGTGGTGGCTACACCTTC.

V is TRBV5-1 and J is TRBJ2-2; D is ambiguous. Trimming shortened V by 3 bases and J by 0 bases, and 6 bases separated the two germline ends. The CDR3 runs 14 residues. Germline CDR1 and CDR2: SGHRS and YFSETQ. The CDR3 DNA reads TGCGCCAGCAGCTCAACAGCGAACACCGGGGAGCTGTTTTTT. Translating it yields CASSSTANTGELFF.

This chain uses TRBV29-1 with TRBJ2-7, with 9 bases lining up with TRBD2. V was pared by 6 bases and J by 2 bases, with 8 bases of the junction left unmatched. The germline V gene encodes CDR1 SQVTM and CDR2 ANQGSEA. This CDR3 is built from 14 residues. As DNA, the CDR3 is TGCAGCGTGGTGACTAGCGGATTCACCTACGAGCAGTACTTC. Residues: CSVVTSGFTYEQYF.

V gene TRBV6-1 combines with J gene TRBJ2-3; 14 bases are shared with TRBD2. Germline values: CDR1 MNHNS, CDR2 SASEGT. The CDR3 is 15 amino acids. Trimming took 4 bases from V and 4 from J; bases not matched to a gene: 1. CDR3 sequence (DNA): TGTGCCAGCAGTGGACTAGCGGGAGGGCCAGATACGCAGTATTTT. Translated: CASSGLAGGPDTQYF.

V gene TRBV19 combines with J gene TRBJ1-3; a weak D match, TRBD1 (6 bases). V lost 5 bases, J lost 5 bases, and 19 bases lay in between. The V gene's germline CDR1 is LNHDA and CDR2 SQIVND (reference sequence). The CDR3 length is 16 residues. CDR3 coding DNA: TGTGCCAGTAGTCGCGCCCCTCCCGGACAGAGAAACACCATATATTTT. Its translation is CASSRAPPGQRNTIYF.

The rearrangement links TRBV7-2 to TRBJ2-5; TRBD1 matches 7 bases. CDR3 length: 13 amino acids. J was trimmed by 3 bases and V by 3 bases; bases with no gene match: 1. Per the germline V gene, CDR1 is SGHTA and CDR2 is FQGNSA. In DNA, the CDR3 is TGTGCCAGCAGCTTTGACAGGGAAGAGACCCAGTACTTC. Its translation: CASSFDREETQYF.

Here the CDR3 DNA reads TGTGCCAGCAGCCTCGGGGGTTCTGGAAACACCATATATTTT. It is translated as CASSLGGSGNTIYF. The gene calls are TRBV2 and TRBJ1-3; D perhaps matches TRBD1 (5 bases). V lost 6 bases and J 1 base, leaving 10 bases between the germline ends. From germline, CDR1 is SNHLY and CDR2 FYNNEI. The CDR3 sequence is 14 residues long.

The gene calls are TRBV6-5 and TRBJ1-1, with 7 positions matching TRBD1. The CDR3 has 13 residues. V shed 6 bases and J 3 bases; nucleotides not matched to a gene: 4. Per germline, CDR1 MNHEY and CDR2 SVGAGI. The CDR3 loop is CASSLTGDTEAFF. The CDR3 nucleotides are TGTGCCAGCAGCTTAACAGGGGACACTGAAGCTTTCTTT.

J is TRBJ2-7 and V is TRBV7-2; 7 bases map to TRBD2. CDR1 is SGHTA and CDR2 is FQGNSA in the germline V gene. The CDR3 covers 15 residues. The V segment lost 1 base and the J segment 4 bases; nucleotides outside the gene matches: 7. In nucleotides, the CDR3 is TGTGCCAGCAGCTTAGGTCTAGCGGAAATGTACGAGCAGTACTTC. Its translation: CASSLGLAEMYEQYF.

This chain's CDR3 is CASSDTSPNNEQFF. In DNA, the CDR3 is TGTGCCAGCAGTGACACTAGCCCAAACAATGAGCAGTTCTTC. The rearrangement joins TRBV2 to TRBJ2-1; D possibly corresponds to TRBD2 (6 bases). Germline V gene sequence: CDR1 SNHLY, CDR2 FYNNEI. CDR3 length: 14 amino acids. V shed 3 bases and J shed 5 bases, with 11 bases lying between them.

Concerning this clone: The sample carries other DNA sequences with the same CDR3. V usage is TRBV2 and J usage is TRBJ1-2, with a tentative D call TRBD1 (5 bases). The CDR3 runs 15 residues. Germline CDR1 reads SNHLY; CDR2 reads FYNNEI. With 1 base removed from V and 2 bases from J, the gap between germline ends came to 11 bases. Here the CDR3 reads CASSEGRGANYGYTF. CDR3 DNA: TGTGCCAGCAGTGAAGGGCGGGGCGCAAACTATGGCTACACCTTC.

With respect to this clone: Different DNA sequences within this sample yield the same CDR3. The chain is built from TRBV11-3 and TRBJ1-1; the match to TRBD1 covers 12 bases. The CDR3 extends over 16 amino acids. The germline V gene encodes CDR1 SGHNT and CDR2 YENEEA. V was clipped by 3 bases and J by 4 bases; unmatched bases: 6. CDR3 nucleotides: TGTGCCAGCAGCTTGGGGACAGGGGGCTGGGGCACTGAAGCTTTCTTT. It specifies CASSLGTGGWGTEAFF.

DNA for the CDR3: TGCGCCAGCAGCTTTTGGGGGGGGCAACCTAGCACAGATACGCAGTATTTT. Translating gives CASSFWGGQPSTDTQYF. The chain recombines TRBV5-1 with TRBJ2-3; tentatively, D is TRBD2 (7 bases). The V gene's germline CDR1 is SGHRS and CDR2 YFSETQ. CDR3 size: 17 residues. V was cut by 2 bases and J by 0 bases, with 16 bases left in between.